This TCR beta chain was sequenced in a study of human T cells and chemical hapten exposure. For the study at large: A roughly 2 cm by roughly 2 cm inner upper arm patch received 2% DPC for sensitization. Alopecia areata, totalis or universalis affected patients who were mostly female.

Germline CDR1 MNHEY, CDR2 SVGEGT. CDR3 length: 13 amino acids. V was clipped by 5 bases and J by 9 bases, with 11 bases between them. The time point here: patch test 3, about 24 weeks after DPC sensitization. The treatment denotes: therapeutic diphenylcyclopropenone sensitization with weekly scalp DPC. The study drew its donors from alopecia patients who were 18 to 70 years old and suitable for DPC. Each CDR3 protein gets one entry after TCRdb re-called the RACE reads with MiXCR. This sample has 82,000 or so distinct CDR3 sequences, with roughly 13% found just once. This clonotype was picked up many times.

Source: whole blood, taken in connection with sensitization to the hapten diphenylcyclopropenone (DPC). This chain links TRBV6-2 or TRBV6-3 with TRBJ1-6; possibly TRBD1 for D (5 bases). This TCR was recovered from a woman between 45 and 60 years old with alopecia areata. Some clones in this sample may be carry-over from other donors' samples. CDR3 sequence: CASSEDSFSPLHF. The CDR3 DNA follows: TGTGCCAGCAGTGAAGACAGCTTTTCACCCCTCCACTTT.